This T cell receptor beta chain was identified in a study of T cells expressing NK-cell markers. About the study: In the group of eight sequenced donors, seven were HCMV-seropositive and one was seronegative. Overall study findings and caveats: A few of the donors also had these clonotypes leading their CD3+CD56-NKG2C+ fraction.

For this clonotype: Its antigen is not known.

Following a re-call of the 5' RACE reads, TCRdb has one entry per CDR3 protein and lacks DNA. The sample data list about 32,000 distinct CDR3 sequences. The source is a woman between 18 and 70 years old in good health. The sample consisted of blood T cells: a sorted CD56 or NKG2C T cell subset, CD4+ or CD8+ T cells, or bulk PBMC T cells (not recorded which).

This CDR3 is CASSDRGLAAFNSYNEQFF. The chain recombines TRBV2 with TRBJ2-1; TCRdb reports TRBD2, a call that lacks DNA to check it against. CDR1 is SNHLY, CDR2 FYNNEI, per germline. CDR3 length: 19 residues. Full variable domain (outside the CDR3, taken from reference TRBV2 and TRBJ2-1): EPEVTQTPSHQVTQMGQEVILRCVPISNHLYFYWYRQILGQKVEFLVSFYNNEISEKSEIFDDQFSVERPDGSNFTLKIRSTKLEDSAMYFCASSDRGLAAFNSYNEQFFGPGTRLTVL.